This TCR beta chain was obtained from a study of cytomegalovirus exposure and HLA in healthy donors. Study-wide results and limits: A later analysis linked 16,951 TCR beta sequences to HLA alleles at 0.05 false discovery rate. A later examination showed that TCR association rates differed by HLA locus, with DRB1 most and HLA-C fewest. Within a later analysis, the majority of CMV-associated TCR beta chains appeared HLA-restricted. Later analysis reportedly placed an Asian-associated ancestry cluster below the roughly 680-donor mean in N-insertions.

Comments on this clone: Its target is unknown.

60 Vbeta and 13 Jbeta primers were used in PCR. Sequenced by immunoSEQ multiplex PCR; TCRdb stores in-frame clones only, minus some. In total, the table holds around 65,000 clones. V lost 0 bases and J lost 1; bases outside the gene matches: 4. CDR3 length: 16 amino acids. Germline V gives CDR1 MNHEY, CDR2 SVGAGI. This sequence was found in a boy aged 5 to 17 in good health and CMV-seronegative. The sequenced material came from PBMCs. The chain recombines TRBV6-5 with TRBJ1-1, with 8 bases matching TRBD1. DNA for the CDR3: TGTGCCAGCAGTTACTCGACAGGGGCCGGGAACACTGAAGCTTTCTTT. This translates into CASSYSTGAGNTEAFF.